This is a list of T cell receptor beta chains from one sample in a study of blood T cell repertoires in COVID-19. Repertoires were generated with immunoSEQ multiplex PCR, while TCRdb's copy carries only in-frame clones and drops some. The table lists a few hundred thousand clones, around nine tenths of them singletons. Sequencing used peripheral blood. These receptors came from a man in his sixties with acute or convalescent COVID-19. Each CDR3 is given with its conserved first and last residue. The order of the fields is D gene, V gene, J gene, CDR3 protein, CDR3 DNA. The D gene is left open where the match is weak.

NA	TRBV5-4	TRBJ2-7	CASSLEGGDYEQYF	TGTGCCAGCAGCTTGGAAGGTGGAGATTACGAGCAGTACTTC
TRBD2	TRBV5-6	TRBJ2-1	CASSLGTSGSKQFF	TGTGCCAGCAGCTTGGGGACTAGCGGGAGTAAGCAGTTCTTC
NA	TRBV5-1	TRBJ1-1	CASSLTGREGEAFF	TGCGCCAGCAGCTTAACAGGGAGGGAGGGTGAAGCTTTCTTT
NA	TRBV27	TRBJ1-3	CASRASGSGNTIYF	TGTGCCAGCAGGGCCTCAGGCTCTGGAAACACCATATATTTT
NA	TRBV5-4	TRBJ2-3	CASSLRGATDTQYF	TGTGCCAGCAGCTTGCGGGGGGCAACAGATACGCAGTATTTT
NA	TRBV25-1	TRBJ2-5	CASSDRLIAETQYF	TGTGCCAGCAGTGACAGGCTCATTGCAGAGACCCAGTACTTC
NA	TRBV10-3	TRBJ1-6	CAIKGSSYNSPLHF	TGTGCCATCAAAGGGAGCTCCTATAATTCACCCCTCCACTTT
NA	TRBV19	TRBJ1-4	CASNLRDGRLHEKLFF	TGTGCCAGTAACCTCCGGGATGGAAGGCTACATGAAAAACTGTTTTTT
TRBD1	TRBV19	TRBJ1-2	CASSTRQGRGYTF	TGTGCCAGTAGTACCCGACAGGGACGTGGCTACACCTTC
NA	TRBV5-1	TRBJ2-3	CASSLIAGGTDTQYF	TGCGCCAGCAGCTTGATCGCGGGTGGGACAGATACGCAGTATTTT
TRBD1	TRBV5-1	TRBJ2-2	CASSSESTGAGELFF	TGCGCCAGCAGCTCGGAATCAACAGGGGCCGGGGAGCTGTTTTTT
TRBD1	TRBV7-3	TRBJ1-1	CASSIQGYTEAFF	TGTGCCAGCAGCATACAGGGGTACACTGAAGCTTTCTTT
NA	TRBV19	TRBJ2-7	CASSPRVDYSYEQYF	TGTGCCAGTAGTCCCAGGGTGGACTACTCCTACGAGCAGTACTTC